This is a list of T cell receptor beta chains from one sample in a study of T-cell memory formation after mild COVID-19. TCRdb ran MiXCR on the 5' RACE reads and lists one entry per CDR3 protein. The sample consists of some 82,000 distinct CDR3 sequences, roughly 13% of them appearing once. Sequencing was done on a sample of PBMCs or a T cell subset sorted from them (not recorded which). Every receptor here comes from a man aged 18-30 years who had mild COVID-19 (a few samples of this study predate the infection). Cell type and time point are not known. Each CDR3 is given with its conserved first and last residue. A D gene is named only where the DNA matches it firmly. Some rows have no size entry. The others give once, few or many, or a class for an expanded clone.

clone_size: few; v_call: TRBV9; j_call: TRBJ1-5; d_call: -; cdr3_aa: CASSVGDQPQHF; cdr3_nt: TGTGCCAGCAGCGTAGGGGATCAGCCCCAGCATTTT
clone_size: -; v_call: TRBV13; j_call: TRBJ1-6; d_call: -; cdr3_aa: CASSWAGPGLLHF; cdr3_nt: TGTGCCAGCAGCTGGGCCGGACCCGGACTCCTCCACTTT
clone_size: -; v_call: TRBV24-1; j_call: TRBJ1-2; d_call: -; cdr3_aa: CATSDPGLGYGYTF; cdr3_nt: TGTGCCACCAGTGATCCGGGATTAGGCTATGGCTACACCTTC
clone_size: -; v_call: TRBV7-3; j_call: TRBJ2-1; d_call: -; cdr3_aa: CASSPGLGSYNEQFF; cdr3_nt: TGTGCCAGCAGCCCGGGGTTGGGCTCCTACAATGAGCAGTTCTTC
clone_size: -; v_call: TRBV10-1; j_call: TRBJ1-5; d_call: -; cdr3_aa: CASRAGLSNQPQHF; cdr3_nt: TGCGCCAGCAGGGCAGGGTTGAGCAATCAGCCCCAGCATTTT
clone_size: few; v_call: TRBV29-1; j_call: TRBJ2-2; d_call: TRBD1; cdr3_aa: CSVGGQTANTGELFF; cdr3_nt: TGCAGCGTTGGGGGACAGACCGCGAACACCGGGGAGCTGTTTTTT
clone_size: few; v_call: TRBV11-2; j_call: TRBJ2-7; d_call: TRBD1; cdr3_aa: CASSSGTGDFREQYF; cdr3_nt: TGTGCCAGCAGCTCCGGGACAGGGGATTTCCGCGAGCAGTACTTC
clone_size: few; v_call: TRBV6-2/TRBV6-3; j_call: TRBJ2-1; d_call: -; cdr3_aa: CASSYPTLKGNEQFF; cdr3_nt: TGTGCCAGCAGTTACCCCACGCTGAAGGGAAATGAGCAGTTCTTC
clone_size: -; v_call: TRBV7-9; j_call: TRBJ2-2; d_call: -; cdr3_aa: CASSPTLKNTGELFF; cdr3_nt: TGTGCCAGCAGCCCTACGCTCAAGAACACCGGGGAGCTGTTTTTT
clone_size: few; v_call: TRBV5-1; j_call: TRBJ2-1; d_call: TRBD2; cdr3_aa: CASSGGLASSYNEQFF; cdr3_nt: TGCGCCAGCAGCGGGGGACTAGCGAGCTCCTACAATGAGCAGTTCTTC
clone_size: -; v_call: TRBV6-5; j_call: TRBJ1-6; d_call: -; cdr3_aa: CASSYYESAYNSPLHF; cdr3_nt: TGTGCCAGCAGTTACTATGAGAGCGCCTATAATTCACCCCTCCACTTT
clone_size: few; v_call: TRBV7-9; j_call: TRBJ2-2; d_call: -; cdr3_aa: CASSYDGGELFF; cdr3_nt: TGTGCCAGCAGCTATGATGGCGGGGAGCTGTTTTTT
clone_size: many; v_call: TRBV7-2; j_call: TRBJ2-1; d_call: TRBD1; cdr3_aa: CASSFGRGYDEQFF; cdr3_nt: TGTGCCAGCAGCTTCGGCAGGGGGTATGATGAGCAGTTCTTC
clone_size: -; v_call: TRBV28; j_call: TRBJ1-2; d_call: -; cdr3_aa: CASSFWVANYGYTF; cdr3_nt: TGTGCCAGCAGTTTTTGGGTAGCTAACTATGGCTACACCTTC
clone_size: -; v_call: TRBV2; j_call: TRBJ1-2; d_call: -; cdr3_aa: CASSADAFPYGYTF; cdr3_nt: TGTGCCAGCAGCGCCGACGCCTTTCCTTATGGCTACACCTTC
clone_size: few; v_call: TRBV5-1; j_call: TRBJ2-7; d_call: TRBD1; cdr3_aa: CASSGADRGRNEQYF; cdr3_nt: TGCGCCAGCAGCGGGGCGGACAGGGGGCGGAACGAGCAGTACTTC
clone_size: -; v_call: TRBV9; j_call: TRBJ1-1; d_call: TRBD1; cdr3_aa: CASSGNRGSDTEAFF; cdr3_nt: TGTGCCAGCAGCGGAAACAGGGGCTCGGACACTGAAGCTTTCTTT
clone_size: few; v_call: TRBV6-5; j_call: TRBJ2-7; d_call: TRBD2; cdr3_aa: CASSPLGLGMAGQYF; cdr3_nt: TGTGCCAGCAGTCCCCTCGGACTAGGCATGGCGGGGCAGTACTTC
clone_size: few; v_call: TRBV6-4; j_call: TRBJ2-3; d_call: TRBD2; cdr3_aa: CASSERGTDTQYF; cdr3_nt: TGTGCCAGCAGTGAGCGGGGGACAGATACGCAGTATTTT
clone_size: -; v_call: TRBV7-9; j_call: TRBJ1-1; d_call: -; cdr3_aa: CASSFPPGLAAAFF; cdr3_nt: TGTGCCAGCAGCTTTCCACCCGGCCTAGCTGCAGCTTTCTTT
clone_size: -; v_call: TRBV7-9; j_call: TRBJ1-6; d_call: -; cdr3_aa: CASSSGQVNSPLHF; cdr3_nt: TGTGCCAGCAGTTCGGGACAAGTTAATTCACCCCTCCACTTT
clone_size: -; v_call: TRBV10-3; j_call: TRBJ1-2; d_call: -; cdr3_aa: CAISERTDLDGYTF; cdr3_nt: TGTGCCATCAGTGAGCGGACTGACCTAGATGGCTACACCTTC
clone_size: -; v_call: TRBV9; j_call: TRBJ1-2; d_call: -; cdr3_aa: CASSVSRQNNYGYTF; cdr3_nt: TGTGCCAGCAGCGTTAGTAGACAGAACAACTATGGCTACACCTTC
clone_size: few; v_call: TRBV30; j_call: TRBJ2-1; d_call: TRBD2; cdr3_aa: CAWRLADNEQFF; cdr3_nt: TGTGCCTGGAGGCTAGCGGACAATGAGCAGTTCTTC
clone_size: few; v_call: TRBV7-3; j_call: TRBJ2-1; d_call: TRBD1; cdr3_aa: CASSFEGQAPKQFF; cdr3_nt: TGTGCCAGCAGCTTCGAGGGACAGGCCCCCAAGCAGTTCTTC
clone_size: -; v_call: TRBV7-9; j_call: TRBJ2-5; d_call: -; cdr3_aa: CASSLVTGQETQYF; cdr3_nt: TGTGCCAGCAGCTTAGTGACAGGACAAGAGACCCAGTACTTC
clone_size: -; v_call: TRBV12-3/TRBV12-4; j_call: TRBJ1-5; d_call: -; cdr3_aa: CASSPAASNQPQHF; cdr3_nt: TGTGCCAGCAGCCCCGCCGCCAGCAATCAGCCCCAGCATTTT
clone_size: -; v_call: TRBV7-3; j_call: TRBJ2-3; d_call: -; cdr3_aa: CASSLYSTDTQYF; cdr3_nt: TGTGCCAGCAGCTTATATAGCACAGATACGCAGTATTTT
clone_size: few; v_call: TRBV27; j_call: TRBJ2-3; d_call: TRBD2; cdr3_aa: CASTRNGLAADTQYF; cdr3_nt: TGTGCCAGCACCCGAAACGGCCTAGCGGCAGATACGCAGTATTTT
clone_size: -; v_call: TRBV3-1; j_call: TRBJ2-5; d_call: -; cdr3_aa: CASSQDEQETQYF; cdr3_nt: TGTGCCAGCAGCCAAGATGAGCAAGAGACCCAGTACTTC
clone_size: few; v_call: TRBV4-1; j_call: TRBJ2-1; d_call: TRBD2; cdr3_aa: CASSPGGGSYNEQFF; cdr3_nt: TGCGCCAGCAGCCCCGGGGGGGGCTCCTACAATGAGCAGTTCTTC
clone_size: few; v_call: TRBV29-1; j_call: TRBJ2-2; d_call: -; cdr3_aa: CTIGGENTGELFF; cdr3_nt: TGCACCATCGGCGGAGAGAACACCGGGGAGCTGTTTTTT
clone_size: few; v_call: TRBV29-1; j_call: TRBJ2-3; d_call: TRBD1; cdr3_aa: CSGRDREPDTQYF; cdr3_nt: TGCAGCGGGCGGGACAGGGAACCAGATACGCAGTATTTT
clone_size: few; v_call: TRBV7-9; j_call: TRBJ1-4; d_call: TRBD1; cdr3_aa: CASRGGRGTNEKLFF; cdr3_nt: TGTGCCAGCCGCGGGGGCAGGGGGACTAATGAAAAACTGTTTTTT
clone_size: few; v_call: TRBV6-5; j_call: TRBJ1-1; d_call: TRBD1; cdr3_aa: CASNRQGVNTEAFF; cdr3_nt: TGTGCCAGCAATCGACAGGGAGTGAACACTGAAGCTTTCTTT
clone_size: -; v_call: TRBV12-3/TRBV12-4; j_call: TRBJ2-2; d_call: TRBD1; cdr3_aa: CASSWTGGIGELFF; cdr3_nt: TGTGCCAGCAGTTGGACAGGGGGGATCGGGGAGCTGTTTTTT
clone_size: few; v_call: TRBV20-1; j_call: TRBJ1-5; d_call: -; cdr3_aa: CSAGETLLGDQPQHF; cdr3_nt: TGCAGTGCTGGGGAGACGCTCCTAGGGGATCAGCCCCAGCATTTT
clone_size: -; v_call: TRBV27; j_call: TRBJ2-1; d_call: TRBD2; cdr3_aa: CASPVRGGNEQFF; cdr3_nt: TGTGCCAGCCCCGTCCGCGGGGGCAATGAGCAGTTCTTC